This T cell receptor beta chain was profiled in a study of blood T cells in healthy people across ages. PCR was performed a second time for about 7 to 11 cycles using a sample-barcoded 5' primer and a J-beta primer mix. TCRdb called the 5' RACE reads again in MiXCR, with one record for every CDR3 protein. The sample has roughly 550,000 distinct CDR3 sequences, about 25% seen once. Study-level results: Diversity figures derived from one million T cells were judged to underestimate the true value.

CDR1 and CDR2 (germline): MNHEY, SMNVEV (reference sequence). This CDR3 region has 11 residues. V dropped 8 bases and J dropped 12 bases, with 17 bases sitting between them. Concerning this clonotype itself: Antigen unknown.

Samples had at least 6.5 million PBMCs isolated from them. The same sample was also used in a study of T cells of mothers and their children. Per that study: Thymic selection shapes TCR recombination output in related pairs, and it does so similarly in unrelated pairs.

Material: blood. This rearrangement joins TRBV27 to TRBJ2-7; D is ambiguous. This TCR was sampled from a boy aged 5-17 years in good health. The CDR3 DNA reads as TGTGCCAGCTACTACCCTGTTCAGAGGTACTTC. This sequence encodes CASYYPVQRYF.